This T cell receptor beta chain was profiled in a study of T cell responses to AZD1222 COVID-19 vaccine. Study findings and constraints: Dominant at 160-218 and 743-854, vaccine-associated CD4 TCRs also spanned spike. White British donors predominated, females outnumbered males, and clonal diversity was possibly underestimated. At study baseline, merely over 5 AZD1222 recipients were seropositive.

For this clone: What it binds is not known.

V was shortened by 1 base and J by 1 base, with 8 bases between the two germline ends. The CDR3 runs to 14 residues. Germline CDR1 reads LGHDT; CDR2 reads YNNKEL (reference sequence). Sequenced by immunoSEQ multiplex PCR; TCRdb stores in-frame clones only, minus some. Of about 84,000 clones listed, 80% to 95% are singletons. J is TRBJ2-7 and V is TRBV3-1 (or the pseudogene TRBV3-2); the D is unclear. The receptor's source is an adult who received the AZD1222 COVID-19 vaccine. The input for sequencing was peripheral blood, taken 28 days after the second AZD1222 dose. In nucleotides, the CDR3 is TGTGCCAGCAGCCAAGTTCTACAGTCCTACGAGCAGTACTTC. This gives the protein CASSQVLQSYEQYF.